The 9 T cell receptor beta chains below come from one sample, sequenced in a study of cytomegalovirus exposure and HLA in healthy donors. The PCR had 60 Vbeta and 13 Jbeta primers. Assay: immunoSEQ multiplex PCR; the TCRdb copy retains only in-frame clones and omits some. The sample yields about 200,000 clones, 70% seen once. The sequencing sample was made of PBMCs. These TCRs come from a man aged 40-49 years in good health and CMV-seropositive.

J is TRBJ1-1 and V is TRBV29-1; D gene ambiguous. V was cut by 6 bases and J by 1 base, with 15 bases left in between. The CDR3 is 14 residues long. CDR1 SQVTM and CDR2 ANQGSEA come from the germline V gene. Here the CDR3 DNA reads TGCAGCGTCCATCGGACGACTACGAACACTGAAGCTTTCTTT. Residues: CSVHRTTTNTEAFF.

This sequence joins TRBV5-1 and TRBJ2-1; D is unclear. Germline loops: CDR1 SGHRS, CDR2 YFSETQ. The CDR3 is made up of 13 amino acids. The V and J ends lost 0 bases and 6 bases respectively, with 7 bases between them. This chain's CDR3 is CASSLASSNEQFF. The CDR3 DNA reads TGCGCCAGCAGCTTGGCTAGTAGCAATGAGCAGTTCTTC.

The CDR3, as DNA: TGTGCCAGCAGCTGGGACAGGGGAACCTACGAGCAGTACTTC. This sequence encodes CASSWDRGTYEQYF. V gene TRBV5-4 combines with J gene TRBJ2-5, with TRBD1 matching over 10 bases. The J call could be wrong; TRBJ2-7 is a better fit for the DNA end. The germline gives CDR1 SGHNT, CDR2 YYREEE (reference sequence). This CDR3 spans 14 amino acids.

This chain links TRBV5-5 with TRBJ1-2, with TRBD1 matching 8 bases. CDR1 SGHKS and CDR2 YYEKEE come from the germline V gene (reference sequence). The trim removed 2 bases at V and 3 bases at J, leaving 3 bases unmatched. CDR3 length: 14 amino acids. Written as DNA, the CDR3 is TGTGCCAGCAGCTTACAGACAGGGGACTATGGCTACACCTTC. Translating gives CASSLQTGDYGYTF.

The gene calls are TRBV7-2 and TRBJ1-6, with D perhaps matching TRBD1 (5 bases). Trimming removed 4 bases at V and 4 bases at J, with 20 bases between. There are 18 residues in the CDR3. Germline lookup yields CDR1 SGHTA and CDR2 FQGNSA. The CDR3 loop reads CASSSGPGLRGYNSPLHF. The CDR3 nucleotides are TGTGCCAGCAGCTCCGGGCCAGGGTTGCGGGGATATAATTCACCCCTCCACTTT.

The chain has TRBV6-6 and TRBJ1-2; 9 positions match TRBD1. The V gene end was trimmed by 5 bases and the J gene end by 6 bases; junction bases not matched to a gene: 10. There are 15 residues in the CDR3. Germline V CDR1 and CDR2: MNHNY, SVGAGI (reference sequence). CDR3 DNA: TGTGCCAGCAGTAGCCGTCCCAGACAGGGGGATGGCTACACCTTC. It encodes CASSSRPRQGDGYTF.

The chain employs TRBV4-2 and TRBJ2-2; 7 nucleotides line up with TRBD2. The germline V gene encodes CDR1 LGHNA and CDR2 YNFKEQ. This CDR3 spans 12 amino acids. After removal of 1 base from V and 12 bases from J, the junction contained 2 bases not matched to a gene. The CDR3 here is CASSQVGGKLFF. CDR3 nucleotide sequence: TGTGCCAGCAGCCAAGTGGGGGGGAAGCTGTTTTTT.

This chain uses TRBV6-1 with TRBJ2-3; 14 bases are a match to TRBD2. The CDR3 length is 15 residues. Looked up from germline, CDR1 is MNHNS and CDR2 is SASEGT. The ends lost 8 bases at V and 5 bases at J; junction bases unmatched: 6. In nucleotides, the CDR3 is TGTGCCAGCGACTCCGGGACTAGCGGGGGAGATACGCAGTATTTT. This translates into CASDSGTSGGDTQYF.

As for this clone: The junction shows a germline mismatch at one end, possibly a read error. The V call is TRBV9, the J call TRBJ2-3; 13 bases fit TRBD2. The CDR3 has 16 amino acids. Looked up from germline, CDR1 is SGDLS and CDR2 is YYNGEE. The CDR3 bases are TGTGCCAGCAGCCCGGGACTAGCGGGAACCACAGGTACGCAGTATTTT. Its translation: CASSPGLAGTTGTQYF.